Each of the 3 T cell receptor beta chains below was sequenced from the same sample in a study of cytomegalovirus exposure and HLA in healthy donors. Amplification used 60 Vbeta primers and 13 Jbeta primers. TCRdb's copy holds only in-frame clones and misses some; the assay was immunoSEQ multiplex PCR. The sample lists under 140,000 clones; less than 85% were seen once. The sequencing input was PBMCs. These receptors were collected from a man younger than 45 in good health and CMV-seropositive.

The chain couples TRBV18 to TRBJ2-2, with 9 bases aligning to TRBD1. The V and J ends lost 6 bases and 4 bases, in that order; junction bases with no gene match: 9. The CDR3 length is 16 residues. Germline V gene lookup returns CDR1 KGHSH and CDR2 LQKENI. Written as DNA, the CDR3 is TGTGCCAGCTCCCTAGGGACAGGGAAGAGCACCGGGGAGCTGTTTTTT. Amino acid sequence: CASSLGTGKSTGELFF.

The chain links TRBV7-8 to TRBJ2-2; TRBD2 aligns across 7 bases. Looked up from germline, CDR1 is SGHVS and CDR2 is FQNEAQ. This CDR3 is 19 amino acids long. J lost 2 bases, V lost 5 bases, and 17 bases had no gene match. CDR3 sequence (DNA): TGTGCCAGCAGCCCCTTCCCCCCGGCGAGCGGGGTAAACACCGGGGAGCTGTTTTTT. Translated: CASSPFPPASGVNTGELFF.

The rearrangement links TRBV7-9 to TRBJ1-2, with 8 bases fitting TRBD1. The CDR3 runs to 17 residues. Germline values: CDR1 SEHNR, CDR2 FQNEAQ (reference sequence). V trimming: 0 bases; J trimming: 0 bases; junction bases outside the gene matches: 6. The CDR3 is CASSLAAGGETNYGYTF. CDR3 sequence (DNA): TGTGCCAGCAGCTTAGCCGCAGGGGGCGAAACTAACTATGGCTACACCTTC.